This TCR beta chain comes out of a study of T cell responses to AZD1222 COVID-19 vaccine. Study-wide results and caveats: Vaccination with two AZD1222 doses was followed by a rise in Spike-specific TCR breadth and depth.

This CDR3 is built from 14 residues. Deletions cut 2 bases from V and 7 bases from J, with 11 bases between. The V gene's germline CDR1 is MNHNS and CDR2 SASEGT. With regard to this clone: Its cognate antigen is unknown.

The table came from immunoSEQ multiplex PCR; TCRdb's copy has only in-frame clones and leaves some out. Seen here are 30,000 to 40,000 clones, around 89% observed once, and the top ten hold 14%. Material: peripheral blood, obtained 28 days after the second AZD1222 dose. The V call is TRBV6-1, the J call TRBJ2-2, with D possibly being TRBD2 (5 bases). The origin of this receptor is an adult who received the AZD1222 COVID-19 vaccine. CDR3 region: CASSELDYIGELFF. In nucleotides, the CDR3 is TGTGCCAGCAGTGAATTAGACTACATCGGGGAGCTGTTTTTT.